This T cell receptor beta chain was identified in a study of beta chain features in type 1 diabetes. This CDR3 is 15 amino acids long. Deletions cut 1 base from V and 0 bases from J, with 9 bases between. Germline assignment: CDR1 SGHVS and CDR2 FQNEAQ. Concerning this clone itself: No antigen is known for it.

Isolated RNA was reverse transcribed in full, so expressed TCRB transcripts were sequenced. Produced via immunoSEQ multiplex PCR; TCRdb's table is partial and in-frame only. The sample holds hundreds of thousands of clones, about 14% seen once. Whole-study findings and limits: Type 1 diabetes patients had TCRB CDR3s that were shorter (moderately but significantly so) in all four CD4+ subsets. Healthy donors had naive, central memory and Treg TCRB repertoires that appeared less similar than those seen among patients. A possible short-template PCR bias applies equally to patients and controls.

Markers CD45RO/CCR7/CD25/CD127/CD95/CD27 served to sort CD4+ naive, central memory, regulatory and stem cell-like memory cells. Each sorted fraction was over 95% pure. The gene calls are TRBV7-8 and TRBJ1-2; D is unclear. The sample was naive CD4+ T cells from blood. The receptor's source is a man younger than 30 with type 1 diabetes. The CDR3 sequence: CASSLDPRPNYGYTF. The CDR3 DNA sequence: TGTGCCAGCAGCTTAGATCCCAGGCCTAACTATGGCTACACCTTC.